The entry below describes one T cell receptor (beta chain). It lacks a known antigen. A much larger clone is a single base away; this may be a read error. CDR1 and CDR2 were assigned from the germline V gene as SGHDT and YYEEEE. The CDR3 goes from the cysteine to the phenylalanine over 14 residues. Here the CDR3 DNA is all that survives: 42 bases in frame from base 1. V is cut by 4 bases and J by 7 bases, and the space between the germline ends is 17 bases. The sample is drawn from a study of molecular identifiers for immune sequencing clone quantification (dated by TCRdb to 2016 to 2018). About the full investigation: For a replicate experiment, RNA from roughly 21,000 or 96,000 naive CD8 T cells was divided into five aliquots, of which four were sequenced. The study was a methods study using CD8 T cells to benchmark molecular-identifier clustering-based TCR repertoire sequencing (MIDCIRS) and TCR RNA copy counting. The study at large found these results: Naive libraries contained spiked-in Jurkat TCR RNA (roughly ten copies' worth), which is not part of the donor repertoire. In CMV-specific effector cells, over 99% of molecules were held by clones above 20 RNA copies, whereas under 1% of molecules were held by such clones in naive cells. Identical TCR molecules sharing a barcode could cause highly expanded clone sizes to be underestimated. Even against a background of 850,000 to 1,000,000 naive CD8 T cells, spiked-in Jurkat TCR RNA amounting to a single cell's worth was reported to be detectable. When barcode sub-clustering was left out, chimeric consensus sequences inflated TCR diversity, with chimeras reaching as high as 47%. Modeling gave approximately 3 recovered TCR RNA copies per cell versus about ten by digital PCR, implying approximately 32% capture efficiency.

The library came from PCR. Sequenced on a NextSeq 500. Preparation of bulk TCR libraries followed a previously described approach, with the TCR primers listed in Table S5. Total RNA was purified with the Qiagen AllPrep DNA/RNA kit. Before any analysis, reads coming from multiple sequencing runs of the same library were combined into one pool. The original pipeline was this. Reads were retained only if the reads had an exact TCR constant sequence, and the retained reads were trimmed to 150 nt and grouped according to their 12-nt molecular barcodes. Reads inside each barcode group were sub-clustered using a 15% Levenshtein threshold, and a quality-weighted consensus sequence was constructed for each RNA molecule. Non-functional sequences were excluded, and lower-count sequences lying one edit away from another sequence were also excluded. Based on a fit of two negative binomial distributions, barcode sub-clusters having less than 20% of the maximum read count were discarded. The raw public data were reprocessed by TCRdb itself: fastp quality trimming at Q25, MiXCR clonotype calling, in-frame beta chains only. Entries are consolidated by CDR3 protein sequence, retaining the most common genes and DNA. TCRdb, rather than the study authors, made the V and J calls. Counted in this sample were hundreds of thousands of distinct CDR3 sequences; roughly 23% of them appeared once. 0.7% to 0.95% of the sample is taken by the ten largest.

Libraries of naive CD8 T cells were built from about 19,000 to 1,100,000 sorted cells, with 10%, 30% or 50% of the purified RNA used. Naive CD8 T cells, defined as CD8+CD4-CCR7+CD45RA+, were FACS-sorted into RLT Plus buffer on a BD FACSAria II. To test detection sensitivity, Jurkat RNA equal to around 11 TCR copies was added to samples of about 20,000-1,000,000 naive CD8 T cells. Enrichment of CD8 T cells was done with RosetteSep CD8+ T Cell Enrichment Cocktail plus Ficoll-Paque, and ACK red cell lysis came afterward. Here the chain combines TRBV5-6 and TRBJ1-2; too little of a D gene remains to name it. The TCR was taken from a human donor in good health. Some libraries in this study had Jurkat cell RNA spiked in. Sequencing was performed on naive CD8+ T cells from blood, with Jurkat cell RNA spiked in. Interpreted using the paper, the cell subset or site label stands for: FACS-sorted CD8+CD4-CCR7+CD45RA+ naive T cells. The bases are TGTGCCAGCAGCGCCTTAGACTCATTGCCTGGCTACACCTTC. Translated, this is CASSALDSLPGYTF.